This TCR beta chain originates from a study of identical twins. Study-level points and caveats: Models underestimated how often monozygotic twins shared out-of-frame TCR alpha.

TCRdb reanalysed the 5' RACE reads using MiXCR and keeps one entry per CDR3 protein. The top ten hold more than 12% of the sample, which has 200,000 to 250,000 distinct CDR3 sequences, 6.5% seen once. The V gene's germline CDR1 is PRHDT and CDR2 FYEKMQ (reference sequence). This CDR3 contains 12 residues. V lost 5 bases and J lost 2, with 6 bases in between. A note on this clonotype: Its antigen remains unknown.

The sample was also linked to a second study, of T cells expressing NK-cell markers.

The gene calls are TRBV13 and TRBJ1-2; D not resolved. This TCR was recovered from a woman between 18 and 29 years old in good health. The sequencing input was CD8+ T cells sorted from blood. The CDR3 DNA reads TGTGCCAGCAGCCCCGACAACTATGGCTACACCTTC. Residues: CASSPDNYGYTF.